Shown below are 27 T cell receptor beta chains from a single sample sequenced in a study of CD8 T cells in ankylosing spondylitis. Their antigen targets remain unknown. General study points: Ankylosing spondylitis blood seemed to carry a telltale TCR beta motif made of fewer than 10 highly homologous variants.

TCRdb re-called the 5' RACE reads through MiXCR, storing one row per CDR3 protein. The sample includes approximately 520,000 distinct CDR3 sequences, approximately 5.3% of them seen just once. The sample taken for sequencing was blood, either unsorted or a sorted T cell fraction (not recorded which). Receptors originate from a male donor with ankylosing spondylitis.

J is TRBJ2-1 and V is TRBV5-1, with 7 nucleotides matching TRBD2. Looked up from germline, CDR1 is SGHRS and CDR2 is YFSETQ. CDR3 length: 15 amino acids. Trimming cost V 4 bases and J 1 base; bases outside gene matches: 5. CDR3 sequence: CASSPGGRSYNEQFF. CDR3 bases: TGCGCCAGCAGCCCCGGCGGGAGATCCTACAATGAGCAGTTCTTC.

This clonotype was seen repeatedly, ten times or more. This sequence joins TRBV7-2 and TRBJ1-1; D remains ambiguous. The CDR3 is made up of 14 amino acids. V lost 2 bases and J lost 8, with 15 bases in between. CDR1 is SGHTA, CDR2 FQGNSA, per germline. The CDR3 loop reads CASSLLAAATEAFF. CDR3 nucleotide sequence: TGTGCCAGCAGCTTACTGGCCGCAGCAACCGAAGCTTTCTTT.

This clonotype was seen at least ten times. J is TRBJ1-5 and V is TRBV28; no clear D gene. Germline lookup yields CDR1 MDHEN and CDR2 SYDVKM. The CDR3 runs 12 residues. Trimming removed 7 bases from V and 7 bases from J, with 11 bases in between. DNA of the CDR3: TGTGCCAGCACCAGACGTGGCCAGCCCCAGCATTTT. Protein: CASTRRGQPQHF. Based on the CDR3 plus reference TRBV28 and TRBJ1-5, the full variable domain is DVKVTQSSRYLVKRTGEKVFLECVQDMDHENMFWYRQDPGLGLRLIYFSYDVKMKEKGDIPEGYSVSREKKERFSLILESASTNQTSMYLCASTRRGQPQHFGDGTRLSIL.

In its sample, this clonotype was seen many times. The genes are TRBV20-1 and TRBJ1-4; perhaps TRBD1 as D (6 bases). V gave up 3 bases and J gave up 8 bases, with 16 bases separating them. The CDR3 totals 14 residues. In germline, CDR1 is DFQATT, CDR2 SNEGSKA (reference sequence). The CDR3: CSARRSGGREKLFF. The DNA for the CDR3 is TGCAGTGCTAGGCGCTCGGGGGGCAGGGAAAAACTGTTTTTT.

This clonotype was picked up many times. This chain links TRBV12-3 or TRBV12-4 with TRBJ1-4; D remains unclear. Trimming cost V 6 bases and J 7 bases, with 21 bases left between them. The length of the CDR3 is 16 residues. The chain's CDR3 is CASSSRRVISGEKLFF. The DNA of the CDR3 is TGTGCCAGCAGCTCGCGTCGGGTGATAAGTGGTGAAAAACTGTTTTTT.

At least ten counts were recorded for this clonotype. The gene calls are TRBV12-3 or TRBV12-4 and TRBJ2-1, with D possibly matching TRBD1 (5 bases). The CDR3 has 14 residues. V was pared by 6 bases and J by 7 bases, with 16 bases between. The DNA of the CDR3 is TGTGCCAGCAGCGCACCTTTGGGGCGGAATGAGCAGTTCTTC. It yields the protein CASSAPLGRNEQFF.

This clonotype was recorded many times. The chain employs TRBV11-2 and TRBJ2-3; D call uncertain. The germline V gene has CDR1 SGHAT and CDR2 FQNNGV. The V end was cut by 0 bases, the J end by 4 bases, with 8 bases between. The CDR3 extends over 14 amino acids. The CDR3: CASSLDRQSDTQYF. The CDR3 bases are TGTGCCAGCAGCTTAGATAGGCAGTCAGATACGCAGTATTTT.

V is TRBV5-1 and J is TRBJ2-1, with 9 bases aligning to TRBD2. Germline V gene sequence: CDR1 SGHRS, CDR2 YFSETQ. J lost 7 bases, V lost 3 bases, and 8 bases had no gene match. This CDR3 is 15 amino acids long. CDR3 coding DNA: TGCGCCAGCAGCTCACGGACTAGCGTGGGTAATGAGCAGTTCTTC. Encoded protein: CASSSRTSVGNEQFF.

This clonotype was observed at least ten times. This chain links TRBV4-3 with TRBJ2-1; TRBD1 aligns across 7 bases. Germline V gene sequence: CDR1 LGHNA, CDR2 YSLEER. The CDR3 is made up of 16 amino acids. V trimming: 0 bases; J trimming: 2 bases; junction bases outside the gene matches: 4. CDR3: CASSQEEGAPYNEQFF. CDR3 sequence (DNA): TGCGCCAGCAGCCAAGAAGAGGGGGCACCCTACAATGAGCAGTTCTTC.

This clonotype appeared many times. The chain couples TRBV7-2 to TRBJ1-5; perhaps TRBD1 as D (5 bases). Germline values: CDR1 SGHTA, CDR2 FQGNSA. Trimming took off 5 bases at V and 0 bases at J, with 8 bases between the two ends. The CDR3 contains 14 residues. The CDR3 DNA is TGTGCCAGCAGCCGGGACTTTAGCAATCAGCCCCAGCATTTT. As protein: CASSRDFSNQPQHF.

The rearrangement links TRBV7-2 to TRBJ2-3; TRBD1 might be the D (5 bases). The germline CDR1 and CDR2 sequences are SGHTA and FQGNSA. V was pared by 1 base and J by 0 bases, with 8 bases between. There are 15 residues in the CDR3. CDR3 region: CASSLVDSSTDTQYF. The CDR3 DNA reads as TGTGCCAGCAGCTTAGTCGACAGCAGCACAGATACGCAGTATTTT.

This clonotype has at least ten counts. The CDR3 reads CATSRSGKNTEAFF. In DNA form, the CDR3 reads TGTGCCACCAGCAGGTCCGGGAAGAACACTGAAGCTTTCTTT. The V call is TRBV15, the J call TRBJ1-1; D gene uncertain. The V gene lost 3 bases and the J gene lost 1 base, with 9 bases spanning the gap. The CDR3 totals 14 residues. Germline assignment: CDR1 LNHNV and CDR2 YYDKDF (reference sequence).

This clonotype was observed a handful of times. The V gene is TRBV15, the J gene TRBJ1-6, with 9 bases lining up with TRBD1. V lost 1 base to trimming and J lost 5 bases; unmatched junction nucleotides: 9. Germline loops: CDR1 LNHNV, CDR2 YYDKDF (reference sequence). There are 18 residues in the CDR3. The CDR3, as DNA: TGTGCCACCAGCAGAGCACTTCCACAGGGGGCGGATAATTCACCCCTCCACTTT. This gives the protein CATSRALPQGADNSPLHF.

This clonotype was observed at least ten times. The gene calls are TRBV12-3 or TRBV12-4 and TRBJ2-1; D not resolved. This CDR3 is built from 11 residues. V dropped 2 bases and J dropped 8 bases, with 4 bases sitting between them. CDR3 in amino acids: CASSLWDEQFF. CDR3 nucleotides: TGTGCCAGCAGTTTATGGGATGAGCAGTTCTTC.

This clonotype was counted between two and nine times. The chain combines TRBV5-1 with TRBJ2-2; 7 bases match TRBD2. CDR1 and CDR2 from the germline V gene are SGHRS and YFSETQ. The CDR3 has 14 amino acids. With V trimmed by 2 bases and J by 10 bases, 8 bases remained unmatched. The chain's CDR3 is CASSLPGLPPELFF. For the CDR3, the DNA is TGCGCCAGCAGCTTACCGGGACTACCTCCGGAGCTGTTTTTT.

This chain uses TRBV20-1 with TRBJ2-3; tentatively, D is TRBD2 (5 bases). V was trimmed by 1 base and J by 1 base, leaving 18 bases between them. Germline CDR1 reads DFQATT; CDR2 reads SNEGSKA (reference sequence). CDR3 length equals 17 residues. The CDR3, as DNA: TGCAGTGCTAGAGGGGAGATCATCGGTCTTCGCACAGATACGCAGTATTTT. As protein: CSARGEIIGLRTDTQYF.

The table lists this clonotype with many counts. The CDR3 protein is CASSPSIAANTGELFF. The CDR3 DNA reads TGTGCCAGCAGTCCCTCCATAGCAGCGAACACCGGGGAGCTGTTTTTT. The chain has TRBV27 and TRBJ2-2; D is unresolved. CDR3 length: 16 residues. Germline V lookup: CDR1 MNHEY, CDR2 SMNVEV (reference sequence). Trimming stripped 5 bases from V and 0 bases from J, with 13 bases between.

This clonotype was detected ten times or more. This sequence joins TRBV29-1 and TRBJ2-2; D ambiguous. This CDR3 comprises 13 residues. Trimming shortened V by 6 bases and J by 7 bases, and 15 bases separated the two germline ends. Germline-derived CDR1 and CDR2 are SQVTM and ANQGSEA. The CDR3 sequence is CSVELWADGELFF. As DNA, the CDR3 is TGCAGCGTGGAGCTTTGGGCGGACGGGGAGCTGTTTTTT.

With respect to this clonotype: A single base separates this from a much larger clone, so it may be a read error. V usage is TRBV5-1 and J usage is TRBJ2-1; no clear D. CDR3 size: 12 residues. The V gene's germline CDR1 is SGHRS and CDR2 YFSETQ. Trimming took 5 bases from V and 11 from J, leaving 14 bases between them. In DNA, the CDR3 is TGCGCCAGCAGGGTGGCAGCTAATCAGCAGTTCTTC. It translates to CASRVAANQQFF.

The sample holds many counts of this clonotype. This chain connects TRBV5-1 to TRBJ2-1; TRBD2 matches 12 bases. Unmatched junction bases numbered 17, after V lost 4 bases and J lost 0 bases. Germline CDR1 SGHRS, CDR2 YFSETQ. The CDR3 loop spans 21 amino acids. CDR3 bases: TGCGCCAGCAGCGCCCGCCGATTCCTAGCGGGGGGGCAGAGCTCCTACAATGAGCAGTTCTTC. Its translation is CASSARRFLAGGQSSYNEQFF.

This clonotype was counted many times. CDR3 DNA sequence: TGTGCCAGCAGCTTATTTATCGGCAGGGGGAACTATGGCTACACCTTC. Its protein is CASSLFIGRGNYGYTF. The V and J genes are TRBV7-2 and TRBJ1-2; TRBD1 matches 7 bases. The CDR3 runs to 16 residues. Unmatched junction bases numbered 8, after V lost 2 bases and J lost 2 bases. The germline V gene encodes CDR1 SGHTA and CDR2 FQGNSA.

This clonotype has at least ten counts. In DNA, the CDR3 is TGTGCCAGCAGTCAATGGACCGGCTCCTACGAGCAGTACTTC. This encodes CASSQWTGSYEQYF. The chain joins TRBV27 to TRBJ2-7; D gene ambiguous. The CDR3 loop spans 14 amino acids. V was shortened by 5 bases and J by 0 bases, with 11 bases between the two germline ends. The germline gives CDR1 MNHEY, CDR2 SMNVEV (reference sequence).

In this sample, this clonotype turned up a few times. The J gene is TRBJ1-2, the V gene TRBV27; D is unresolved. The CDR3 runs 14 residues. Trimming stripped 2 bases from V and 0 bases from J, with 7 bases between. Per germline, CDR1 MNHEY and CDR2 SMNVEV (reference sequence). This chain's CDR3 is CASSLGPSNYGYTF. CDR3 nucleotides: TGTGCCAGCAGTTTAGGACCATCTAACTATGGCTACACCTTC.

This clonotype was seen at least ten times. The chain carries TRBV6-2 or TRBV6-3 and TRBJ2-3; 13 bases match TRBD2. Germline assignment: CDR1 MNHEY and CDR2 SVGEGT. The CDR3 runs 16 residues. V gave up 6 bases and J gave up 7 bases; unmatched junction bases: 10. The CDR3 nucleotides read TGTGCCAGCAGCCGCGGGACTAGCGGGACCCGATATACGCAGTATTTT. Residues: CASSRGTSGTRYTQYF.

This clonotype was observed at least ten times. The genes are TRBV12-3 or TRBV12-4 and TRBJ2-2, with 7 bases matching TRBD2. The V and J ends lost 1 base and 4 bases, in that order; junction bases with no gene match: 9. CDR3 length: 17 residues. The CDR3 sequence is CASSLGEGTAVTGELFF. The CDR3, as DNA: TGTGCCAGCAGTTTAGGGGAGGGGACCGCCGTCACCGGGGAGCTGTTTTTT.

This clonotype was seen many times. The V and J genes are TRBV5-1 and TRBJ2-3; weak D call: TRBD2 (6 bases). This CDR3 comprises 14 residues. Trimming took 4 bases from V and 2 from J, leaving 11 bases between them. CDR1 and CDR2 from the germline V gene are SGHRS and YFSETQ. The DNA for the CDR3 is TGCGCCAGCAGCCCGGGGGTACACACAGATACGCAGTATTTT. Encoded protein: CASSPGVHTDTQYF. Full variable domain (rest looked up from reference TRBV5-1 and TRBJ2-3): KAGVTQTPRYLIKTRGQQVTLSCSPISGHRSVSWYQQTPGQGLQFLFEYFSETQRNKGNFPGRFSGRQFSNSRSEMNVSTLELGDSALYLCASSPGVHTDTQYFGPGTRLTVL.

This clonotype came up many times. The rearrangement joins TRBV20-1 to TRBJ2-3; unclear D gene. V was cut by 2 bases and J by 5 bases, with 8 bases left in between. The CDR3 length is 12 residues. Germline V lookup: CDR1 DFQATT, CDR2 SNEGSKA (reference sequence). The CDR3 loop reads CSARYRRDTQYF. The CDR3 bases are TGCAGTGCTAGATACCGTAGAGATACGCAGTATTTT.